These 30 T cell receptor beta chains originate from one sample sequenced in a study of T cells in Graves' hyperthyroidism and ophthalmopathy. TCR beta CDR3 sequences were amplified from RNA transcripts. Researchers ran a first-round RT-PCR on the TCR CDR3 using the HTBI primer set. From the multiplex PCR reads, TCRdb called clonotypes with MiXCR, one entry per CDR3 protein. This sample has over 550,000 distinct CDR3 sequences, with roughly 17% found just once. The sequenced material came from blood. The receptors were sampled from a woman between 18 and 30 years old with Graves' hyperthyroidism.

This clonotype was picked up many times. V and J are TRBV7-2 and TRBJ2-7; no firm D call. Germline V gives CDR1 SGHTA, CDR2 FQGNSA. The CDR3 covers 15 residues. Trimming cost V 1 base and J 0 bases, with 10 bases left between them. The CDR3 nucleotides read TGTGCCAGCAGCTTAGTGGCATTCAGCTCCTACGAGCAGTACTTC. Translated, it gives CASSLVAFSSYEQYF.

DNA of the CDR3: TGCAGTGCTAGTCGCCTGGGGGGCTCGGAGTTTGAGCAGTACTTC. Translated: CSASRLGGSEFEQYF. The chain uses TRBV20-1 and TRBJ2-7; D possibly uses TRBD1 or TRBD2 (6 bases each). CDR1 is DFQATT and CDR2 is SNEGSKA in the germline V gene (reference sequence). This CDR3 has 15 residues. V lost 3 bases and J lost 7, with 22 bases in between.

This clonotype was detected ten times or more. The chain is built from TRBV20-1 and TRBJ1-1; a possible D gene is TRBD1 (5 bases). Per germline, CDR1 DFQATT and CDR2 SNEGSKA (reference sequence). V lost 3 bases to trimming and J lost 1 base, with 12 bases between them. This CDR3 has 14 residues. The CDR3: CSARMGGENTEAFF. The CDR3 region has the DNA TGCAGTGCTAGGATGGGGGGGGAGAACACTGAAGCTTTCTTT.

The chain uses TRBV12-3 or TRBV12-4 and TRBJ1-2; maybe TRBD1 (6 bases). CDR3 length equals 12 residues. With 8 bases removed from V and 6 bases from J, the gap between germline ends came to 13 bases. In DNA form, the CDR3 reads TGTGCCAGCGAGGGGGGGGGCGATGGCTACACCTTC. Protein: CASEGGGDGYTF.

With regard to this clonotype: A read error may be the cause here, since a much bigger clone is one base away. The genes are TRBV6-1 and TRBJ2-6; D might be TRBD1 (6 bases). V lost 6 bases, J lost 0 bases, and 9 bases lay in between. This CDR3 has 15 amino acids. Germline CDR1 reads MNHNS; CDR2 reads SASEGT. The CDR3 is CASRQGSSGANVLTF. CDR3 nucleotide sequence: TGTGCCAGCAGACAGGGCAGCTCTGGGGCCAACGTCCTGACTTTC.

There are a few counts of this clonotype. A read error may produce the germline difference seen at one junction end. The genes are TRBV7-8 and TRBJ2-3; the D is unclear. This CDR3 has 18 residues. CDR1 is SGHVS and CDR2 is FQNEAQ in the germline V gene. The CDR3 coding sequence is TGTGCCAGTAGCTTAACGTTGTTAAGACCGTACGATACAGATACGCAGTATTTT. It yields the protein CASSLTLLRPYDTDTQYF.

The gene calls are TRBV7-2 and TRBJ1-2, with D unclear. The CDR3 has 16 residues. V lost 3 bases to trimming and J lost 7 bases, with 21 bases between them. Germline V lookup: CDR1 SGHTA, CDR2 FQGNSA. The CDR3 bases are TGTGCCAGCAGCTTGGCCCCGGTCCTTATAGTGGGTGGCTACACCTTC. This gives the protein CASSLAPVLIVGGYTF.

The V and J genes are TRBV4-1 and TRBJ1-1; D remains unclear. This CDR3 region has 15 residues. With 4 bases removed from V and 5 bases from J, the gap between germline ends came to 17 bases. Germline CDR1 reads MGHRA; CDR2 reads YSYEKL. The CDR3 protein is CASSLQGNLGTEAFF. CDR3 bases: TGCGCCAGCAGCCTACAAGGGAACTTAGGTACTGAAGCTTTCTTT.

A word on this clonotype: This clone may be a read error of a much larger clone one base away. The CDR3 sequence is CASSPAQGWASNEQFF. CDR3 coding DNA: TGTGCCAGCAGCCCCGCACAGGGATGGGCCTCCAATGAGCAGTTCTTC. This rearrangement joins TRBV6-1 to TRBJ2-1; a possible D gene is TRBD1 (6 bases). There are 16 residues in the CDR3. The germline V and J ends were trimmed by 6 bases and 6 bases, with 21 bases remaining between them. Germline values: CDR1 MNHNS, CDR2 SASEGT.

This clonotype has a count of ten or more. V gene TRBV3-1 combines with J gene TRBJ2-1; the match to TRBD2 covers 9 bases. The CDR3 sequence is 13 residues long. V lost 3 bases to trimming and J lost 12 bases; unmatched junction nucleotides: 6. Per germline, CDR1 LGHDT and CDR2 YNNKEL (reference sequence). CDR3 residues: CASSQVTSGLQFF. As DNA, the CDR3 is TGTGCCAGCAGCCAGGTGACTAGCGGATTGCAGTTCTTC.

The chain has TRBV20-1 and TRBJ1-1; D is unresolved. This CDR3 contains 13 residues. Germline V CDR1 and CDR2: DFQATT, SNEGSKA (reference sequence). V was shortened by 5 bases and J by 0 bases, with 10 bases between the two germline ends. The CDR3 DNA reads as TGCAGTGCTCCTAGTAGCATGAACACTGAAGCTTTCTTT. Amino acid sequence: CSAPSSMNTEAFF.

This clonotype was picked up many times. The chain has TRBV19 and TRBJ2-4; D remains unclear. The CDR3 sequence is 16 residues long. Germline V CDR1 and CDR2: LNHDA, SQIVND (reference sequence). V lost 2 bases, J lost 0 bases, and 11 bases lay in between. CDR3 in DNA: TGTGCCAGTAGTATACATGCCCCAGAAGCCAAAAACATTCAGTACTTC. Amino acids: CASSIHAPEAKNIQYF. Together with reference TRBV19 and TRBJ2-4, the CDR3 gives the full variable domain: DGGITQSPKYLFRKEGQNVTLSCEQNLNHDAMYWYRQDPGQGLRLIYYSQIVNDFQKGDIAEGYSVSREKKESFPLTVTSAQKNPTAFYLCASSIHAPEAKNIQYFGAGTRLSVL.

The gene calls are TRBV19 and TRBJ2-3; 7 bases line up with TRBD2. The CDR3 length is 15 residues. The trim removed 4 bases at V and 2 bases at J, leaving 6 bases unmatched. Per germline, CDR1 LNHDA and CDR2 SQIVND (reference sequence). This CDR3 reads CASSTAGRYTDTQYF. The CDR3 bases are TGTGCCAGTAGTACAGCGGGGCGCTACACAGATACGCAGTATTTT.

The table lists this clonotype with a count of one. This chain links TRBV9 with TRBJ1-2, with D unclear. The germline gives CDR1 SGDLS, CDR2 YYNGEE. Trimming shortened V by 2 bases and J by 4 bases, and 15 bases separated the two germline ends. The CDR3 length is 15 residues. The CDR3 loop is CASSVSPANIYGYTF. CDR3 DNA sequence: TGTGCCAGCAGCGTCAGTCCAGCTAACATCTATGGCTACACCTTC. Full variable domain (rest looked up from reference TRBV9 and TRBJ1-2): DSGVTQTPKHLITATGQRVTLRCSPRSGDLSVYWYQQSLDQGLQFLIQYYNGEERAKGNILERFSAQQFPDLHSELNLSSLELGDSALYFCASSVSPANIYGYTFGSGTRLTVV.

This rearrangement joins TRBV20-1 to TRBJ1-1, with 10 positions matching TRBD1. The germline V gene has CDR1 DFQATT and CDR2 SNEGSKA (reference sequence). V gave up 3 bases and J gave up 3 bases; unmatched junction bases: 7. The CDR3 consists of 15 residues. The CDR3 spells CSASAWTGGHTEAFF. The CDR3 coding sequence is TGCAGTGCTAGTGCCTGGACAGGGGGGCACACTGAAGCTTTCTTT.

This clonotype came up many times. V usage is TRBV6-2 or TRBV6-3 and J usage is TRBJ1-6, with a tentative D call TRBD1 (5 bases). V lost 4 bases and J 9 bases, leaving 10 bases between the germline ends. The CDR3 consists of 13 residues. The germline CDR1 and CDR2 sequences are MNHEY and SVGEGT. The chain's CDR3 is CASSFPGGSPLHF. The DNA of the CDR3 is TGTGCCAGCAGTTTCCCGGGGGGTTCACCCCTCCACTTT.

V and J are TRBV12-3 or TRBV12-4 and TRBJ2-6, with D uncertain. This CDR3 comprises 16 residues. V lost 3 bases and J lost 4, with 13 bases in between. Here the CDR3 DNA reads TGTGCCAGCAGTTTTAGACCCTTTCCCGGGGCCAACGTCCTGACTTTC. Its protein product is CASSFRPFPGANVLTF.

The chain joins TRBV2 to TRBJ2-2, with 7 bases that match TRBD1. Looked up from germline, CDR1 is SNHLY and CDR2 is FYNNEI. V gave up 8 bases and J gave up 1 base; unmatched junction bases: 7. The CDR3 consists of 15 residues. The CDR3 region is CASGGRTGNTGELFF. The CDR3 nucleotides read TGTGCCAGCGGAGGAAGGACAGGGAACACCGGGGAGCTGTTTTTT.

V usage is TRBV4-3 and J usage is TRBJ2-5; D is possibly TRBD2 (6 bases). Germline V CDR1 and CDR2: LGHNA, YSLEER. This CDR3 is 14 amino acids long. V was trimmed by 0 bases and J by 7 bases, leaving 12 bases between them. CDR3 bases: TGCGCCAGCAGCCAAGAGGCGGGGCTGATGACCCAGTACTTC. This gives the protein CASSQEAGLMTQYF.

This clonotype was seen ten or more times. One end of the junction is discordant with germline, which a read error may explain. V is TRBV6-5 and J is TRBJ1-1; TRBD1 matches 7 bases. The CDR3 loop spans 15 amino acids. Per germline, CDR1 MNHEY and CDR2 SVGAGI. CDR3 sequence (DNA): TGTGCCAGCAGTCACTCGACAGGGCCGAACGCTGAAGCTTTCTTT. Protein: CASSHSTGPNAEAFF.

This clonotype was counted a few times. DNA of the CDR3: TGCAGTGCTACCGCCTATATAACCCAAGAGACCCAGTACTTC. It is translated as CSATAYITQETQYF. V usage is TRBV20-1 and J usage is TRBJ2-5; no reliable D call. CDR3 length equals 14 residues. Germline values: CDR1 DFQATT, CDR2 SNEGSKA (reference sequence). V was shortened by 4 bases and J by 1 base, with 13 bases between the two germline ends.

At least ten counts were recorded for this clonotype. J is TRBJ2-7 and V is TRBV5-1; a possible D gene is TRBD2 (7 bases). This CDR3 region has 16 residues. Germline V gene sequence: CDR1 SGHRS, CDR2 YFSETQ. Trimming took off 5 bases at V and 3 bases at J, with 21 bases between the two ends. The CDR3 sequence is CASSRGAGDGNYEQYF. CDR3 nucleotides: TGCGCCAGCAGTCGGGGGGCCGGAGACGGGAACTACGAGCAGTACTTC. Complete variable domain (other parts from reference TRBV5-1 and TRBJ2-7): KAGVTQTPRYLIKTRGQQVTLSCSPISGHRSVSWYQQTPGQGLQFLFEYFSETQRNKGNFPGRFSGRQFSNSRSEMNVSTLELGDSALYLCASSRGAGDGNYEQYFGPGTRLTVT.

This clonotype was seen repeatedly, ten times or more. The junction shows a germline mismatch at one end, possibly a read error. The chain carries TRBV2 and TRBJ1-3, with D maybe TRBD1 (5 bases). The germline CDR1 and CDR2 sequences are SNHLY and FYNNEI. The CDR3 covers 15 residues. The CDR3 nucleotides are TGTGCCAGCGGTGAGGGGCCGATAGTTGGAAACACCATATATTTT. This encodes CASGEGPIVGNTIYF. The whole variable domain, filled in from reference TRBV2 and TRBJ1-3, reads EPEVTQTPSHQVTQMGQEVILRCVPISNHLYFYWYRQILGQKVEFLVSFYNNEISEKSEIFDDQFSVERPDGSNFTLKIRSTKLEDSAMYFCASGEGPIVGNTIYFGEGSWLTVV.

In DNA, the CDR3 is TGTGCCAGCAGCTTAGGGGGTTCCGGGGGGGATTCACCCCTCCACTTT. Amino acids: CASSLGGSGGDSPLHF. V and J are TRBV7-2 and TRBJ1-6; D is possibly TRBD1 (5 bases). V was shortened by 1 base and J by 8 bases, with 15 bases between the two germline ends. This CDR3 is built from 16 residues. CDR1 is SGHTA and CDR2 is FQGNSA in the germline V gene.

This clonotype was picked up many times. V usage is TRBV3-1 and J usage is TRBJ2-7; TRBD1 might be the D (6 bases). CDR1 LGHDT and CDR2 YNNKEL come from the germline V gene (reference sequence). This CDR3 region has 15 residues. V lost 2 bases to trimming and J lost 4 bases, with 15 bases between them. CDR3 sequence: CASSQSGTYTYEQYF. DNA for the CDR3: TGTGCCAGCAGCCAATCCGGGACATACACTTACGAGCAGTACTTC.

This clonotype was detected a few times. The gene calls are TRBV30 and TRBJ2-2; D not certain. V lost 1 base to trimming and J lost 2 bases, with 5 bases between them. The V gene's germline CDR1 is GTSNPN and CDR2 SVGIG (reference sequence). This CDR3 comprises 13 residues. The chain's CDR3 is CAWSGYNTGELFF. CDR3 DNA sequence: TGTGCCTGGAGTGGCTACAACACCGGGGAGCTGTTTTTT.

This clonotype appeared many times. The chain employs TRBV5-1 and TRBJ2-3, with 11 bases identical to TRBD2. V gave up 0 bases and J gave up 4 bases; unmatched junction bases: 7. Germline CDR1 reads SGHRS; CDR2 reads YFSETQ. This CDR3 has 17 amino acids. The CDR3 loop is CASSLAFLAGGADTQYF. In DNA, the CDR3 is TGCGCCAGCAGCTTGGCCTTTCTAGCGGGAGGTGCAGATACGCAGTATTTT.

This clonotype was picked up a small number of times. The rearrangement uses TRBV4-2 and TRBJ2-5; 12 nucleotides agree with TRBD2. The CDR3 covers 16 residues. Trimming took 4 bases from V and 0 from J; bases not matched to a gene: 3. The germline gives CDR1 LGHNA, CDR2 YNFKEQ. CDR3 in amino acids: CASSPRLAGDQETQYF. DNA of the CDR3: TGTGCCAGCAGCCCAAGACTAGCGGGGGACCAAGAGACCCAGTACTTC.

This clonotype was counted many times. The chain carries TRBV7-2 and TRBJ1-5; the match to TRBD1 covers 9 bases. The CDR3 contains 15 residues. CDR1 is SGHTA and CDR2 is FQGNSA in the germline V gene. Trimming removed 4 bases from V and 5 bases from J; junction bases left unmatched: 6. CDR3 sequence reads: CASSSGQGWYQPQHF. The DNA for the CDR3 is TGTGCCAGCAGCTCAGGACAGGGGTGGTATCAGCCCCAGCATTTT.

This clonotype was seen at least ten times. The V and J genes are TRBV11-2 and TRBJ2-7, with D uncertain. Trimming pared 5 bases from V and 2 bases from J, leaving 10 bases between. This CDR3 contains 13 residues. The germline V gene encodes CDR1 SGHAT and CDR2 FQNNGV. The CDR3 region has the DNA TGTGCCAGCAGCCAGACGTTGGCCTACGAGCAGTACTTC. The encoded protein is CASSQTLAYEQYF.